One and the same sample provided the 4 T cell receptor beta chains below, sequenced in a study of T cell responses to AZD1222 COVID-19 vaccine. The data were produced by immunoSEQ multiplex PCR, yet TCRdb's version contains in-frame clones alone and is incomplete. Of 150,000 or so clones in the sample, over 75% were seen once. This material consisted of peripheral blood, taken on day 0 of AZD1222 vaccination. These TCRs come from an adult in good health.

V gene TRBV11-2 combines with J gene TRBJ2-1, with D perhaps matching TRBD2 (5 bases). The CDR3 runs to 14 residues. The germline V gene encodes CDR1 SGHAT and CDR2 FQNNGV. V dropped 4 bases and J dropped 3 bases, with 10 bases sitting between them. The CDR3 region is CASSSGLNYNEQFF. In nucleotides, the CDR3 is TGTGCCAGCAGCTCAGGACTGAACTACAATGAGCAGTTCTTC.

The chain carries TRBV28 and TRBJ1-4; D is uncertain. V shed 2 bases and J shed 7 bases, with 11 bases lying between them. CDR1 is MDHEN, CDR2 SYDVKM, per germline. CDR3 size: 14 residues. For the CDR3, the DNA is TGTGCCAGCAGTTTACGACGTATGAGTGAAAAACTGTTTTTT. Amino acids: CASSLRRMSEKLFF.

The chain couples TRBV27 to TRBJ1-2; 11 nucleotides align to TRBD1. From germline, CDR1 is MNHEY and CDR2 SMNVEV (reference sequence). The ends lost 8 bases at V and 1 base at J; junction bases unmatched: 6. CDR3 size: 15 residues. CDR3 loop: CASGKGQGVNYGYTF. The CDR3 region has the DNA TGTGCCAGCGGTAAGGGACAGGGGGTTAACTATGGCTACACCTTC.

V gene TRBV6-4 combines with J gene TRBJ2-1; 7 bases agree with TRBD1. Trimming at V came to 5 bases and at J to 3 bases, leaving 1 base not matched to a gene. CDR1 and CDR2 from the germline V gene are MRHNA and SNTAGT. This CDR3 is 13 amino acids long. The CDR3 coding sequence is TGTGCCAGCAGTACAGGGGTCTACAATGAGCAGTTCTTC. This encodes CASSTGVYNEQFF.